The rows below give T cell receptor beta chains drawn from one sample of a study of tissue T cells after allogeneic stem cell transplantation. Only in-frame clones appear in the TCRdb table, and some are missing; sequencing was by immunoSEQ multiplex PCR. The sample yields under 900 clones, 78% seen once. The source material was liver tissue, sampled at autopsy. Receptor source: a female patient between 18 and 55 years old with steroid-refractory graft-versus-host disease after an allogeneic stem cell transplant. Some T cells may be the graft donor's. The CDR3 runs from the conserved cysteine through the conserved F or W. Fields, in order: D gene, clone size, J gene, V gene, CDR3 length, CDR3 protein, CDR3 DNA. The D gene is left open where the match is weak. The listing skips clone size in some rows; elsewhere it reads once, few, many or a size class.

TRBD2,.,TRBJ2-1,TRBV5-1,14,CASRGFSGNNEQFF,TGCGCCAGCAGGGGGTTTAGCGGGAATAATGAGCAGTTCTTC
TRBD2,.,TRBJ2-5,TRBV2,15,CASSVLLAGVETQYF,TGTGCCAGCAGTGTGTTACTAGCGGGAGTTGAGACCCAGTACTTC
TRBD1,few,TRBJ2-7,TRBV5-4,12,CASRRDRSRQYF,TGTGCCAGCAGGCGGGACAGGTCAAGGCAGTACTTC
TRBD2,.,TRBJ2-2,TRBV27,18,CASSLWGLAGGPPGELFF,TGTGCCAGCAGTTTATGGGGGCTAGCGGGAGGGCCCCCCGGGGAGCTGTTTTTT
TRBD1,.,TRBJ1-5,TRBV5-1,15,CASRPTGGGNQPQHF,TGCGCCAGCAGACCGACAGGGGGAGGCAATCAGCCCCAGCATTTT
.,.,TRBJ1-1,TRBV4-2,16,CASSQADHWRDTEAFF,TGTGCCAGCAGCCAAGCCGATCATTGGAGAGACACTGAAGCTTTCTTT
TRBD2,.,TRBJ2-1,TRBV24-1,15,CATSGGLAAYNEQFF,TGTGCCACCAGCGGGGGACTAGCGGCCTACAATGAGCAGTTCTTC
TRBD2,.,TRBJ2-7,TRBV5-1,16,CASSLFGLAGGYEQYF,TGCGCCAGCAGCCTTTTTGGACTAGCGGGAGGGTACGAGCAGTACTTC
TRBD1,.,TRBJ1-1,TRBV5-1,16,CASSLGGRDRRAEAFF,TGCGCCAGCAGCTTGGGGGGCCGGGACAGAAGGGCTGAAGCTTTCTTT
.,.,TRBJ2-3,TRBV5-8,15,CASSLEAVSTDTQYF,TGTGCCAGCAGCTTGGAGGCGGTTAGCACAGATACGCAGTATTTT